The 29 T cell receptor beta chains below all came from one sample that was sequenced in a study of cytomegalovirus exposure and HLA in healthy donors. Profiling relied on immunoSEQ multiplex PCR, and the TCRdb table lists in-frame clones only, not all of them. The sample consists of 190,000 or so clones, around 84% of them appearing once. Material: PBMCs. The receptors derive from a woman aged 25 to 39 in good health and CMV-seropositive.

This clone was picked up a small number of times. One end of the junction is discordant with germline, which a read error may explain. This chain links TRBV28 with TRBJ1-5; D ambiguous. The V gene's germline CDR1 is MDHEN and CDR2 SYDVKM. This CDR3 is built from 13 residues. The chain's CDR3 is CASLGGSTQPQHF. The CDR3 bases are TGTGCCAGCCTGGGCGGGAGCACTCAGCCCCAGCATTTT. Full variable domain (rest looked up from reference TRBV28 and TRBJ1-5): DVKVTQSSRYLVKRTGEKVFLECVQDMDHENMFWYRQDPGLGLRLIYFSYDVKMKEKGDIPEGYSVSREKKERFSLILESASTNQTSMYLCASLGGSTQPQHFGDGTRLSIL.

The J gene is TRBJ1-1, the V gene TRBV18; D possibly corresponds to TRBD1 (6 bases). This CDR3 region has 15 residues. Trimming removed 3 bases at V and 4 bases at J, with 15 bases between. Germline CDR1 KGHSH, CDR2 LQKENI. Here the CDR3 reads CASSPAQGMATEAFF. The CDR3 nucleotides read TGTGCCAGCTCACCGGCCCAGGGGATGGCCACTGAAGCTTTCTTT.

The CDR3 region has the DNA TGTGCCAGCAGTTTAAGTAGGACAGGGGATGAGTCGGATCAGCCCCAGCATTTT. Protein sequence: CASSLSRTGDESDQPQHF. The genes are TRBV28 and TRBJ1-5, with 9 bases matching TRBD1. Trimming took 2 bases from V and 5 from J; bases not matched to a gene: 13. Germline V CDR1 and CDR2: MDHEN, SYDVKM. This CDR3 has 18 residues.

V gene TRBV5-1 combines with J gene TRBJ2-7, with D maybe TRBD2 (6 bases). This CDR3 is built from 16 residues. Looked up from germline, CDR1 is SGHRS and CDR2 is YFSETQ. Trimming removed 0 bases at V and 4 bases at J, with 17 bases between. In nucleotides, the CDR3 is TGCGCCAGCAGCTTGGGGTTGGTAGCGGTTGAATACGAGCAGTACTTC. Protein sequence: CASSLGLVAVEYEQYF.

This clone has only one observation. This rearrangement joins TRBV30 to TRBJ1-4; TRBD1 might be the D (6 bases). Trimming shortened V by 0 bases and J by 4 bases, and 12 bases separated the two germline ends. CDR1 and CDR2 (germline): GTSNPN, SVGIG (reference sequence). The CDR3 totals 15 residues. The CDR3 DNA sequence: TGTGCCTGGAGTGTATGGACAGTGGATAATGAAAAACTGTTTTTT. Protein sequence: CAWSVWTVDNEKLFF.

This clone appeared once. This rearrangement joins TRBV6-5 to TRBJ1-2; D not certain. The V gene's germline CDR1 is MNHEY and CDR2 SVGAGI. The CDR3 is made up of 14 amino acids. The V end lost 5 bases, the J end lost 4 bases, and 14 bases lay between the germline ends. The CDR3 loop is CASSLDRDGYGYTF. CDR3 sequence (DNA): TGTGCCAGCAGTCTAGACCGGGATGGCTATGGCTACACCTTC.

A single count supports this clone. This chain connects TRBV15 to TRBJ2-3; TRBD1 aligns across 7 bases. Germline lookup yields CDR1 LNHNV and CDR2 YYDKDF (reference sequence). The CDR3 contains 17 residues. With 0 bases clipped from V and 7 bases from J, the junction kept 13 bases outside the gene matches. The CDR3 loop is CATSREGTAGAGNTQYF. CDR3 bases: TGTGCCACCAGCAGAGAGGGGACAGCAGGGGCAGGGAATACGCAGTATTTT.

The CDR3 DNA reads as TGCGCCAGCAGCAGGCAGGGGGCTGAGTACGAGCAGTACTTC. Amino acid sequence: CASSRQGAEYEQYF. The chain joins TRBV5-1 to TRBJ2-7, with 8 bases that match TRBD1. CDR3 size: 14 residues. Germline V gene sequence: CDR1 SGHRS, CDR2 YFSETQ. Unmatched junction bases numbered 7, after V lost 4 bases and J lost 4 bases.

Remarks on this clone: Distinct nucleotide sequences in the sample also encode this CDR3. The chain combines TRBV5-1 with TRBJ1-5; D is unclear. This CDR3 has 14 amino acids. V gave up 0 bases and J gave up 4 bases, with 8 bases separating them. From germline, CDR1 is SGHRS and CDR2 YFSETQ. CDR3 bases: TGCGCCAGCAGCTTGGGAGGGCGGAATCAGCCCCAGCATTTT. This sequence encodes CASSLGGRNQPQHF.

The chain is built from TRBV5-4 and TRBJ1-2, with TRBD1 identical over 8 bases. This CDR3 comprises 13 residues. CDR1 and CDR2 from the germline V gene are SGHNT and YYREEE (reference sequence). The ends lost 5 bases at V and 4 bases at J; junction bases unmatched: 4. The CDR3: CASRFTGGYGYTF. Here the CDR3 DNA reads TGTGCCAGCAGGTTCACAGGGGGCTATGGCTACACCTTC.

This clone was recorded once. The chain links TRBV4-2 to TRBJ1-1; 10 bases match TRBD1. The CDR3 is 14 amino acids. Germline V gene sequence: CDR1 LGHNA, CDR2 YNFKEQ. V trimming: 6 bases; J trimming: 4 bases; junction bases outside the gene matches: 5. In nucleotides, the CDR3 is TGTGCCAGCAGGACAGGGGGCGCGAGCACTGAAGCTTTCTTT. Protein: CASRTGGASTEAFF.

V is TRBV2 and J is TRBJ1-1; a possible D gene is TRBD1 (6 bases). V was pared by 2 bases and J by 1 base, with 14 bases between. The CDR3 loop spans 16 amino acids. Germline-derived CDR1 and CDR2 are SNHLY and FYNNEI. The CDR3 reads CASSEQGTNTNTEAFF. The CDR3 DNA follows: TGTGCCAGCAGTGAACAGGGGACAAACACGAACACTGAAGCTTTCTTT.

In DNA, the CDR3 is TGTGCCAGCAGGGACAGTCTCCACACTGAAGCTTTCTTT. Protein sequence: CASRDSLHTEAFF. The rearrangement uses TRBV28 and TRBJ1-1; D may be TRBD1 (6 bases). This CDR3 is built from 13 residues. The V end was cut by 6 bases, the J end by 3 bases, with 11 bases between. Germline assignment: CDR1 MDHEN and CDR2 SYDVKM. Complete variable domain (other parts from reference TRBV28 and TRBJ1-1): DVKVTQSSRYLVKRTGEKVFLECVQDMDHENMFWYRQDPGLGLRLIYFSYDVKMKEKGDIPEGYSVSREKKERFSLILESASTNQTSMYLCASRDSLHTEAFFGQGTRLTVV.

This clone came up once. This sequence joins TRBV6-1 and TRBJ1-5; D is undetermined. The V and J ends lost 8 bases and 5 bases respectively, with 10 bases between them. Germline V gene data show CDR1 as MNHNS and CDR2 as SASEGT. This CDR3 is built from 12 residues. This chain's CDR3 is CASLTIDQPQHF. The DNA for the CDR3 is TGTGCCAGCCTAACGATTGATCAGCCCCAGCATTTT.

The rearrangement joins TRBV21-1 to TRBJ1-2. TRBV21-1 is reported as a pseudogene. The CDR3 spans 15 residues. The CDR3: CASTPGGIGYYGYTF. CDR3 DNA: TGTGCCAGCACCCCGGGAGGGATCGGGTACTATGGCTACACCTTC.

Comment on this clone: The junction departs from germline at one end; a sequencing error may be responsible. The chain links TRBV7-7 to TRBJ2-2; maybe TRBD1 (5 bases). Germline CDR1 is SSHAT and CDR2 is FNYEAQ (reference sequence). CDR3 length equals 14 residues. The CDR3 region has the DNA TGTGCTAGCAGCTTCGACAGGAACACCGGGGAGCTGTTTTTT. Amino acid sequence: CASSFDRNTGELFF.

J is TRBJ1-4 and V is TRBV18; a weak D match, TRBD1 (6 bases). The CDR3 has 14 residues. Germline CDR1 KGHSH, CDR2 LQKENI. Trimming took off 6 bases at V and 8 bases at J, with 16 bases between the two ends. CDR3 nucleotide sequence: TGTGCCAGCTCGGCAGGGGTCGGACGGGAAAAACTGTTTTTT. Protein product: CASSAGVGREKLFF.

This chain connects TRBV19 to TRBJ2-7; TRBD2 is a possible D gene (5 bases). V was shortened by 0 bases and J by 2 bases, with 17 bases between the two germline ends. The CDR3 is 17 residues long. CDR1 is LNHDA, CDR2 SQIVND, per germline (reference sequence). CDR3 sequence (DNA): TGTGCCAGTAGTATAGATTTTCCAACCCCGGGAACCTACGAGCAGTACTTC. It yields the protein CASSIDFPTPGTYEQYF.

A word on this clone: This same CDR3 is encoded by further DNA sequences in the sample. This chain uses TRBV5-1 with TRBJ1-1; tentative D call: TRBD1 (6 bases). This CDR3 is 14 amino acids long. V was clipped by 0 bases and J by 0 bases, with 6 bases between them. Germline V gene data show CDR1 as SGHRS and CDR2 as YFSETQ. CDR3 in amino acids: CASSLDRVNTEAFF. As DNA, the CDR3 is TGCGCCAGCAGCTTGGACAGGGTGAACACTGAAGCTTTCTTT. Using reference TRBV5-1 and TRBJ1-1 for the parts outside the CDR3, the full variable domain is KAGVTQTPRYLIKTRGQQVTLSCSPISGHRSVSWYQQTPGQGLQFLFEYFSETQRNKGNFPGRFSGRQFSNSRSEMNVSTLELGDSALYLCASSLDRVNTEAFFGQGTRLTVV.

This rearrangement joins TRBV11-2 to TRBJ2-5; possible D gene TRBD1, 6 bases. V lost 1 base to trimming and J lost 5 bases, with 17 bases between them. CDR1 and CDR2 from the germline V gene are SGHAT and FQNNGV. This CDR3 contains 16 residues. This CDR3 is CASSLGGQPVRETQYF. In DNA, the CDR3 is TGTGCCAGCAGCTTAGGAGGACAGCCGGTTAGGGAGACCCAGTACTTC.

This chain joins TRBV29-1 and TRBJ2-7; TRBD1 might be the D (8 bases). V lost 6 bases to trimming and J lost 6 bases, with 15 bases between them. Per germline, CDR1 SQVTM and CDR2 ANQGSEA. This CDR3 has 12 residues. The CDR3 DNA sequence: TGCAGCGTGGGGGGGACAGGCGCCGAGCAGTACTTC. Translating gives CSVGGTGAEQYF.

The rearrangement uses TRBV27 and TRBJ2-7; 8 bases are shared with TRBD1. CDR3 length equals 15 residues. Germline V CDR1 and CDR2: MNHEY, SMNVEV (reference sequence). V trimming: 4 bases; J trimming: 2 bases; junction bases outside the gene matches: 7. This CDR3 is CASSSTGVTTYEQYF. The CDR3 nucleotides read TGTGCCAGCAGTTCGACAGGGGTTACTACCTACGAGCAGTACTTC.

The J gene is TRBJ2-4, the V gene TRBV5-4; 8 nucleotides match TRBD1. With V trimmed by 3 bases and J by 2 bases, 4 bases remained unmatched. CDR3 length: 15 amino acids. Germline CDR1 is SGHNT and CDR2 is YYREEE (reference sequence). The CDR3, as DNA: TGTGCCAGCAGCTCGACAGGGGCGACCAAAAACATTCAGTACTTC. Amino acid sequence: CASSSTGATKNIQYF.

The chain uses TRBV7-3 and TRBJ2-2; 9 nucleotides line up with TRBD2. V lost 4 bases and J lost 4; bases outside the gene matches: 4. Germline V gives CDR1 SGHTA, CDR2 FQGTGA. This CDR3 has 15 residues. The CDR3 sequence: CASSWTSESTGELFF. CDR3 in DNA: TGTGCCAGCAGCTGGACTAGCGAGTCCACCGGGGAGCTGTTTTTT.

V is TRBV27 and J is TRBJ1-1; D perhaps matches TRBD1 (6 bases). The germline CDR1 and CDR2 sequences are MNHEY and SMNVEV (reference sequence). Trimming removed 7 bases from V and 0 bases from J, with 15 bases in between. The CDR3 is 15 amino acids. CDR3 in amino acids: CASMRIDRMNTEAFF. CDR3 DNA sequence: TGTGCCAGCATGCGAATAGACAGGATGAACACTGAAGCTTTCTTT.

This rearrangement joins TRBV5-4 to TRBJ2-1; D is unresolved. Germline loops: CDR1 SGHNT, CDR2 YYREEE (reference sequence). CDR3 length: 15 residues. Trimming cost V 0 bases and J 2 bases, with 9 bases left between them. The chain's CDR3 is CASSLAQYAYNEQFF. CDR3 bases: TGTGCCAGCAGCTTGGCCCAGTATGCCTACAATGAGCAGTTCTTC.

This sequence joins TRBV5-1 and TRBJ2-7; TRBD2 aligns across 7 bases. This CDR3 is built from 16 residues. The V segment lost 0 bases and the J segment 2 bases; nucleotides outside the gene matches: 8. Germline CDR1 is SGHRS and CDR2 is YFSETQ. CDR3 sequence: CASSLVLAGDPYEQYF. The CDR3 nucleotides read TGCGCCAGCAGCTTGGTTCTGGCGGGAGACCCCTACGAGCAGTACTTC.

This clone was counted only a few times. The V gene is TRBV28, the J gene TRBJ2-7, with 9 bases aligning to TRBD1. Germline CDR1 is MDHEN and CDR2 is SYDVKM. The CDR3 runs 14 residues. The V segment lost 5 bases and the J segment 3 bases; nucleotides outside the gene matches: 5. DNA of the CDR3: TGTGCCAGCAGTCCCTGGACAGGGGACTACGAGCAGTACTTC. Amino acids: CASSPWTGDYEQYF.

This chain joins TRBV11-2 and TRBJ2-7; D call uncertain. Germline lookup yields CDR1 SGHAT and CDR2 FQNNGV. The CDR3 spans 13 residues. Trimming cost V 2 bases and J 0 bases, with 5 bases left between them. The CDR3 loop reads CASSLSPSYEQYF. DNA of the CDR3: TGTGCCAGCAGCTTAAGCCCCTCCTACGAGCAGTACTTC.